These T cell receptor beta chains were read from a single sample in a study of lymphopenia after photon versus proton radiotherapy. The method was immunoSEQ multiplex PCR; TCRdb's version includes in-frame clones alone and lacks a portion of them. The sample records around 55,000 clones, 65% to 85% being singletons. The starting material was peripheral blood, obtained from a patient treated with proton-based radiotherapy. The receptors stem from a man between 60 and 70 years old with pancreatic cancer. CDR3s include the opening cysteine and the closing phenylalanine or tryptophan. The D gene is left open where the match is weak. Rows give clone size only sometimes, using once, few, many, or a class for an expanded clone.

clone_size j_call d_call cdr3_length v_call cdr3_aa cdr3_nt
once TRBJ2-7 - 11 TRBV6-6 CASSSNSEQYF TGTGCCAGCAGTTCGAACTCCGAGCAGTACTTC
- TRBJ1-1 TRBD1 14 TRBV2 CASREQGRYTEAFF TGTGCCAGCAGGGAACAGGGGCGCTACACTGAAGCTTTCTTT
- TRBJ2-7 - 17 TRBV5-6 CASSLPLPEGGTHEQYF TGTGCCAGCAGCTTGCCCCTGCCAGAGGGGGGTACCCACGAGCAGTACTTC
- TRBJ2-7 TRBD2 18 TRBV14 CASSQDLASGKPPYEQYF TGTGCCAGCAGCCAAGATCTTGCTAGCGGGAAACCCCCCTACGAGCAGTACTTC
once TRBJ1-5 TRBD1 15 TRBV6-5 CASRHTGGVGQPQHF TGTGCCAGCAGGCATACAGGGGGCGTAGGTCAGCCCCAGCATTTT
- TRBJ2-2 TRBD2 15 TRBV9 CASSVLAGGAGELFF TGTGCCAGCAGCGTCCTAGCGGGAGGAGCCGGGGAGCTGTTTTTT
- TRBJ2-7 TRBD1 17 TRBV5-5 CASSTREDRGNTYEQYF TGTGCCAGCAGCACCCGGGAGGACAGGGGGAACACCTACGAGCAGTACTTC
- TRBJ2-4 TRBD1 14 TRBV6-5 CASSYMNRGDIQYF TGTGCCAGCAGTTACATGAACAGGGGGGACATTCAGTACTTC
- TRBJ2-5 TRBD2 15 TRBV28 CASSFSGRLEETQYF TGTGCCAGCAGTTTTTCCGGGAGGCTGGAGGAGACCCAGTACTTC
- TRBJ1-5 - 16 TRBV10-3 CAISESGGITNQPQHF TGTGCCATCAGTGAGTCGGGAGGGATTACGAATCAGCCCCAGCATTTT
- TRBJ1-5 TRBD1 18 TRBV5-5 CASSPYYQDRVTNQPQHF TGTGCCAGCAGCCCTTACTACCAGGACAGGGTGACCAATCAGCCCCAGCATTTT
- TRBJ1-4 TRBD1 17 TRBV11-2 CASSLRGGQGRIEKLFF TGTGCCAGCAGCTTAAGGGGGGGACAGGGGCGAATTGAAAAACTGTTTTTT
few TRBJ1-3 TRBD1 15 TRBV11-3 CASSPGQGPGNTIYF TGTGCCAGCAGCCCGGGACAGGGGCCCGGAAACACCATATATTTT
- TRBJ2-1 - 15 TRBV19 CASKGGSSLHYEQFF TGTGCCAGTAAGGGGGGGTCCTCCTTACACTATGAGCAGTTCTTC
- TRBJ2-7 - 15 TRBV15 CATSRDLGVSYEQYF TGTGCCACCAGCAGAGATTTGGGAGTCTCCTACGAGCAGTACTTC
- TRBJ2-7 TRBD2 15 TRBV27 CASSPSGSHTYEQYF TGTGCCAGCAGCCCCAGCGGGAGCCATACCTACGAGCAGTACTTC
once TRBJ1-1 - 13 TRBV7-8 CASSLDRNTEAFF TGTGCCAGCAGCTTAGATAGAAACACTGAAGCTTTCTTT
- TRBJ2-3 TRBD2 18 TRBV11-2 CASSPRVIAGGPPDTQYF TGTGCCAGCAGCCCAAGAGTCATAGCGGGAGGGCCTCCGGATACGCAGTATTTT
- TRBJ2-2 - 15 TRBV5-4 CASSGEVRDTGELFF TGTGCCAGCAGCGGGGAAGTACGAGACACCGGGGAGCTGTTTTTT
- TRBJ2-2 - 14 TRBV27 CASRMDTYTGELFF TGTGCCAGCAGGATGGACACCTACACCGGGGAGCTGTTTTTT
- TRBJ2-2 - 13 TRBV5-1 CASSLARGGELFF TGCGCCAGCAGCTTGGCCAGGGGTGGGGAGCTGTTTTTT
- TRBJ2-7 - 19 TRBV6-1 CASSEALQWLINYSYEQYF TGTGCCAGCAGTGAAGCGCTTCAGTGGCTAATCAACTATTCCTACGAGCAGTACTTC
- TRBJ2-1 TRBD2 14 TRBV19 CASRPGLVTNEQFF TGTGCCAGTCGACCGGGACTAGTTACGAATGAGCAGTTCTTC
- TRBJ1-2 - 16 TRBV6-5 CASSYSAGRANYGYTF TGTGCCAGCAGTTACTCGGCAGGCAGAGCTAACTATGGCTACACCTTC
- TRBJ2-2 - 11 TRBV29-1 CSVEELGELFF TGCAGCGTTGAAGAGTTAGGGGAGCTGTTTTTT
- TRBJ2-5 - 14 TRBV7-9 CASSLAAGRETQYF TGTGCCAGCAGCTTAGCGGCAGGCAGGGAGACCCAGTACTTC
- TRBJ1-5 - 15 TRBV4-1 CASSQKDSYNQPQHF TGCGCCAGCAGCCAGAAGGACAGTTACAATCAGCCCCAGCATTTT
- TRBJ2-1 TRBD2 17 TRBV10-1 CASSTSGRRKRSNEQFF TGCGCCAGCAGCACTAGCGGGAGAAGGAAGAGATCAAATGAGCAGTTCTTC
- TRBJ1-5 - 18 TRBV7-2 CASSPQPRGFGGNQPQHF TGTGCCAGCAGCCCTCAGCCCAGGGGCTTTGGTGGAAATCAGCCCCAGCATTTT
- TRBJ2-3 TRBD1 18 TRBV18 CASSLLQGAVSLTDTQYF TGTGCCAGCTCGCTACTACAGGGGGCTGTCTCCCTCACAGATACGCAGTATTTT
- TRBJ2-6 TRBD2 16 TRBV2 CARGRGIHSGANVLTF TGTGCCAGAGGGAGGGGCATCCACTCTGGGGCCAACGTCCTGACTTTC
few TRBJ2-6 - 15 TRBV28 CASSFKGSGANVLTF TGTGCCAGCAGTTTTAAAGGGTCTGGGGCCAACGTCCTGACTTTC
- TRBJ2-1 TRBD2 16 TRBV28 CASSLTTSGSHNEQFF TGTGCCAGCAGTTTAACGACTAGCGGGAGCCACAATGAGCAGTTCTTC
- TRBJ2-3 TRBD1 14 TRBV5-6 CASSTGQLTDTQYF TGTGCCAGCAGCACGGGACAGCTCACAGATACGCAGTATTTT
- TRBJ2-5 TRBD1 15 TRBV5-1 CASSEGTGRFETQYF TGCGCCAGCAGCGAGGGGACAGGTCGGTTCGAGACCCAGTACTTC
once TRBJ2-1 - 16 TRBV7-3 CASSLTPGLSYNEQFF TGTGCCAGCAGTTTAACGCCGGGACTTTCCTACAATGAGCAGTTCTTC
once TRBJ2-2 - 14 TRBV28 CASNNSPNTGELFF TGTGCCAGCAACAACAGCCCGAACACCGGGGAGCTGTTTTTT
- TRBJ1-5 - 15 TRBV27 CASGLSGVANQPQHF TGTGCCAGCGGGTTGTCCGGGGTGGCAAATCAGCCCCAGCATTTT
- TRBJ2-2 - 16 TRBV7-6 CASSLIGTSNTGELFF TGTGCCAGCAGCTTAATAGGGACCTCGAACACCGGGGAGCTGTTTTTT
- TRBJ2-1 - 15 TRBV15 CATSDGGRDVNEQFF TGTGCCACCAGCGACGGGGGTCGGGACGTCAATGAGCAGTTCTTC
- TRBJ2-7 TRBD1 13 TRBV6-6 CASRPRDRVVQYF TGTGCCAGCAGGCCCCGGGACAGGGTGGTGCAGTACTTC
- TRBJ2-6 - 16 TRBV19 CASSSTGLSGANVLTF TGTGCCAGTAGTTCAACAGGGTTATCTGGGGCCAACGTCCTGACTTTC
- TRBJ2-7 TRBD1 15 TRBV5-3 CARSLRRDRGSEQYF TGTGCCAGAAGCTTGAGGCGGGACAGGGGCAGCGAGCAGTACTTC
- TRBJ2-7 - 14 TRBV18 CASSPGQGSYEQYF TGTGCCAGCTCACCCGGTCAGGGTAGTTACGAGCAGTACTTC
few TRBJ1-5 TRBD1 15 TRBV9 CASSVGTDFGQPQHF TGTGCCAGCAGCGTCGGGACAGATTTTGGTCAGCCCCAGCATTTT
- TRBJ2-1 TRBD1 14 TRBV9 CASSPRQGLNEQFF TGTGCCAGCAGCCCCCGACAGGGGTTAAATGAGCAGTTCTTC
- TRBJ2-1 - 16 TRBV5-1 CASSLVRVSSYNEQFF TGCGCCAGCAGCTTGGTACGGGTTAGCTCCTACAATGAGCAGTTCTTC
- TRBJ2-7 - 11 TRBV2 CASSGIGEQYF TGTGCCAGCAGTGGGATAGGCGAGCAGTACTTC
- TRBJ2-2 - 15 TRBV7-6 CASRAGTVDTGELFF TGTGCCAGCAGGGCCGGGACGGTGGACACCGGGGAGCTGTTTTTT
- TRBJ2-2 TRBD2 14 TRBV29-1 CSVGEGTNTGELFF TGCAGCGTTGGGGAGGGGACGAACACCGGGGAGCTGTTTTTT
- TRBJ2-5 TRBD1 16 TRBV7-6 CASSLIVGTEQETQYF TGTGCCAGCAGCTTAATAGTAGGGACAGAACAAGAGACCCAGTACTTC
- TRBJ1-2 TRBD1 14 TRBV5-4 CASSLLQGNYGYTF TGTGCCAGCAGCTTATTACAGGGGAACTATGGCTACACCTTC
- TRBJ2-6 - 16 TRBV28 CASSFPTGTGANVLTF TGTGCCAGCAGTTTCCCAACAGGGACTGGGGCCAACGTCCTGACTTTC
- TRBJ1-1 - 13 TRBV6-1 CASSEGQSLTAFF TGTGCCAGCAGTGAAGGTCAGAGCCTGACAGCTTTCTTT
- TRBJ2-7 - 14 TRBV4-3 CASSHQTRDYEQYF TGCGCCAGCAGCCACCAGACCAGGGACTACGAGCAGTACTTC
- TRBJ1-1 - 13 TRBV27 CASSDNILTEAFF TGTGCCAGCAGTGATAACATACTCACTGAAGCTTTCTTT
few TRBJ1-5 - 14 TRBV28 CASSLPPGTQPQHF TGTGCCAGCAGTTTACCCCCAGGGACACAGCCCCAGCATTTT
- TRBJ1-1 - 12 TRBV28 CASSLRYTQAFF TGTGCCAGCAGTCTCCGATACACCCAAGCTTTCTTT
- TRBJ2-2 - 17 TRBV18 CASSPVQGPVNTGELFF TGTGCCAGCTCACCTGTTCAGGGCCCAGTGAACACCGGGGAGCTGTTTTTT
- TRBJ2-2 - 14 TRBV9 CASSPDGMVGELFF TGTGCCAGCAGCCCCGACGGGATGGTCGGGGAGCTGTTTTTT